Below, 23 T cell receptor beta chains from the same sample are listed, as sequenced in a study of blood T cell repertoires in COVID-19. Sequencing was performed with immunoSEQ multiplex PCR; in TCRdb, only in-frame clones are kept and a portion is missing. The profile shows roughly 21,000 clones, approximately 86% of them singletons. Sequencing was carried out using peripheral blood. Receptors were obtained from a human donor with acute or convalescent COVID-19. The donor label of this sample is uncertain.

The chain employs TRBV19 and TRBJ1-5; D unresolved. The CDR3 is made up of 14 amino acids. From germline, CDR1 is LNHDA and CDR2 SQIVND (reference sequence). Between the trimmed V and J ends, which lost 1 base and 6 bases, there was a span of 10 bases. CDR3 residues: CASSIAIGFQPQHF. The CDR3 DNA follows: TGTGCCAGTAGTATAGCTATCGGTTTTCAGCCCCAGCATTTT.

The chain links TRBV3-1 (or the pseudogene TRBV3-2) to TRBJ1-5; D is perhaps TRBD1 (5 bases). The germline V and J ends were trimmed by 4 bases and 3 bases, with 13 bases remaining between them. Germline CDR1 LGHDT, CDR2 YNNKEL (reference sequence). This CDR3 is built from 15 residues. The CDR3 is CASSLGPGHNQPQHF. CDR3 in DNA: TGTGCCAGCAGCCTCGGCCCAGGACACAATCAGCCCCAGCATTTT.

This rearrangement joins TRBV5-1 to TRBJ2-7, with D maybe TRBD2 (5 bases). V lost 4 bases to trimming and J lost 7 bases, with 18 bases between them. This CDR3 region has 14 residues. The V gene's germline CDR1 is SGHRS and CDR2 YFSETQ. CDR3 sequence (DNA): TGCGCCAGCAGCCTCGGACCTTCCCGCGGGGAGCAGTACTTC. Its translation: CASSLGPSRGEQYF.

The chain uses TRBV3-1 (or the pseudogene TRBV3-2) and TRBJ2-2; 11 bases are a match to TRBD2. The V and J ends lost 4 bases and 1 base, in that order; junction bases with no gene match: 2. Germline values: CDR1 LGHDT, CDR2 YNNKEL (reference sequence). There are 16 residues in the CDR3. CDR3 amino acids: CASSRGTSGNTGELFF. Here the CDR3 DNA reads TGTGCCAGCAGCCGAGGGACTAGCGGGAACACCGGGGAGCTGTTTTTT.

The rearrangement joins TRBV9 to TRBJ1-5, with D tentatively TRBD1 (5 bases). Germline values: CDR1 SGDLS, CDR2 YYNGEE. V lost 4 bases to trimming and J lost 3 bases, with 11 bases between them. The CDR3 has 14 amino acids. The CDR3 region is CASSPDSYNQPQHF. The DNA for the CDR3 is TGTGCCAGCAGCCCCGACAGTTACAATCAGCCCCAGCATTTT.

This clone was observed a handful of times. V usage is TRBV2 and J usage is TRBJ2-7, with D perhaps matching TRBD1 (7 bases). Looked up from germline, CDR1 is SNHLY and CDR2 is FYNNEI. There are 13 residues in the CDR3. V was pared by 8 bases and J by 2 bases, with 13 bases between. The CDR3 DNA reads as TGTGCCAGCGAGGCAGGGGGGACCTACGAGCAGTACTTC. It specifies CASEAGGTYEQYF.

The chain is built from TRBV3-1 (or the pseudogene TRBV3-2) and TRBJ1-1; 8 bases line up with TRBD1. Trimming removed 2 bases from V and 0 bases from J; junction bases left unmatched: 14. The CDR3 contains 19 residues. The germline gives CDR1 LGHDT, CDR2 YNNKEL (reference sequence). The CDR3 spells CASSQRPRDRLPMNTEAFF. CDR3 nucleotides: TGTGCCAGCAGCCAAAGGCCTAGGGACAGGCTACCAATGAACACTGAAGCTTTCTTT.

The CDR3 nucleotides are TGCGCCAGCCGATCTAACAGGGCGAACACTGAAGCTTTCTTT. Amino acid sequence: CASRSNRANTEAFF. The genes are TRBV10-1 and TRBJ1-1; D is possibly TRBD1 (6 bases). The CDR3 is 14 residues long. The V gene's germline CDR1 is WNHNN and CDR2 SYGVQD (reference sequence). Deletions cut 8 bases from V and 1 base from J, with 14 bases between.

This clone was seen a single time. This rearrangement joins TRBV5-1 to TRBJ2-7; D is possibly TRBD1 (5 bases). In germline, CDR1 is SGHRS, CDR2 YFSETQ. This CDR3 is 13 amino acids long. V was clipped by 4 bases and J by 3 bases, with 11 bases between them. The CDR3: CASSLDRVYEQYF. Here the CDR3 DNA reads TGCGCCAGCAGCCTAGACAGAGTCTACGAGCAGTACTTC.

This clone has more than one count but fewer than ten. The V and J genes are TRBV12-3 or TRBV12-4 and TRBJ2-7, with D perhaps TRBD2 (5 bases). CDR3 length: 13 residues. The germline V and J ends were trimmed by 6 bases and 7 bases, with 16 bases remaining between them. The CDR3 here is CASSPGPGGEQYF. DNA of the CDR3: TGTGCCAGCAGCCCTGGACCAGGCGGGGAGCAGTACTTC.

The count of this clone is one. This chain uses TRBV2 with TRBJ1-6, with D hard to call. V shed 5 bases and J shed 9 bases, with 14 bases lying between them. The CDR3 is made up of 14 amino acids. Germline V gene lookup returns CDR1 SNHLY and CDR2 FYNNEI. In nucleotides, the CDR3 is TGTGCCAGCAGTCGGATACGGACTTCTTCACCCCTCCACTTT. Protein: CASSRIRTSSPLHF.

The table lists this clone with a count of one. This chain uses TRBV29-1 with TRBJ2-5; TRBD1 might be the D (6 bases). V was cut by 0 bases and J by 5 bases, with 10 bases left in between. The CDR3 has 13 amino acids. Looked up from germline, CDR1 is SQVTM and CDR2 is ANQGSEA. The CDR3 sequence is CSVEDSQGETQYF. DNA for the CDR3: TGCAGCGTTGAAGATTCCCAGGGGGAGACCCAGTACTTC.

The V gene is TRBV3-1 (or the pseudogene TRBV3-2), the J gene TRBJ2-5; TRBD1 matches at 8 bases. This CDR3 region has 15 residues. Germline CDR1 is LGHDT and CDR2 is YNNKEL (reference sequence). The ends lost 4 bases at V and 5 bases at J; junction bases unmatched: 9. The CDR3: CASSRSDRGKETQYF. DNA for the CDR3: TGTGCCAGCAGCCGCTCAGACAGGGGAAAGGAGACCCAGTACTTC.

This sequence joins TRBV10-3 and TRBJ1-6; TRBD1 aligns across 9 bases. CDR1 and CDR2 from the germline V gene are ENHRY and SYGVKD. The CDR3 runs to 15 residues. V lost 5 bases, J lost 6 bases, and 5 bases stayed unmatched. The CDR3 region has the DNA TGTGCCATCAGTTCGGGACAGGGCTTTAATTCACCCCTCCACTTT. Translated, it gives CAISSGQGFNSPLHF.

The chain employs TRBV3-1 (or the pseudogene TRBV3-2) and TRBJ1-2, with 8 bases lining up with TRBD1. CDR3 length: 14 residues. Germline trimming cut 4 bases from V and 8 bases from J; bases unmatched to any gene: 9. CDR1 and CDR2 from the germline V gene are LGHDT and YNNKEL (reference sequence). CDR3 sequence: CASSPGQGRRGYTF. CDR3 coding DNA: TGTGCCAGCAGCCCCGGACAGGGACGGAGGGGCTACACCTTC.

The J gene is TRBJ1-3, the V gene TRBV11-2; D unresolved. Germline loops: CDR1 SGHAT, CDR2 FQNNGV. CDR3 length: 16 amino acids. Trimming stripped 3 bases from V and 0 bases from J, with 12 bases between. The CDR3 loop is CASSFPGIPSGNTIYF. The DNA of the CDR3 is TGTGCCAGCAGCTTTCCAGGTATCCCCTCTGGAAACACCATATATTTT.

This clone has a handful of counts. V is TRBV7-9 and J is TRBJ2-2, with D tentatively TRBD2 (5 bases). The CDR3 extends over 12 amino acids. V was cut by 11 bases and J by 1 base, with 8 bases left in between. Germline CDR1 reads SEHNR; CDR2 reads FQNEAQ (reference sequence). CDR3: CASRVNTGELFF. CDR3 DNA sequence: TGTGCCTCGCGGGTGAACACCGGGGAGCTGTTTTTT.

This clone was observed once. In nucleotides, the CDR3 is TGTGCCAGCAGCTTACAGGGGGCGGGGGGCTACACCTTC. This translates into CASSLQGAGGYTF. J is TRBJ1-2 and V is TRBV5-4; 9 nucleotides match TRBD1. Losses at the gene ends were 2 bases for V and 8 bases for J; bases not matched to a gene: 4. CDR3 length equals 13 residues. Looked up from germline, CDR1 is SGHNT and CDR2 is YYREEE (reference sequence). The full variable domain, in which reference TRBV5-4 and TRBJ1-2 provide the parts outside the CDR3, is ETGVTQSPTHLIKTRGQQVTLRCSSQSGHNTVSWYQQALGQGPQFIFQYYREEENGRGNFPPRFSGLQFPNYSSELNVNALELDDSALYLCASSLQGAGGYTFGSGTRLTVV.

The rearrangement links TRBV5-1 to TRBJ2-3, with a weak D call TRBD1 (6 bases). Germline values: CDR1 SGHRS, CDR2 YFSETQ. V was clipped by 2 bases and J by 1 base, with 11 bases between them. This CDR3 is 15 amino acids long. The chain's CDR3 is CASSFSGAGTDTQYF. In DNA, the CDR3 is TGCGCCAGCAGCTTTTCAGGGGCCGGCACAGATACGCAGTATTTT.

This chain uses TRBV2 with TRBJ1-6, with TRBD1 identical over 8 bases. The V gene's germline CDR1 is SNHLY and CDR2 FYNNEI. J was trimmed by 8 bases and V by 6 bases; bases with no gene match: 0. The CDR3 length is 12 residues. The DNA of the CDR3 is TGTGCCAGCAGGGGACAGGATTCACCCCTCCACTTT. Translated: CASRGQDSPLHF.

The chain recombines TRBV5-1 with TRBJ1-3, with TRBD1 identical over 8 bases. The CDR3 runs 15 residues. Germline assignment: CDR1 SGHRS and CDR2 YFSETQ. V dropped 5 bases and J dropped 2; count of bases not matched to a gene: 6. The CDR3 sequence is CASREDRDPGNTIYF. DNA of the CDR3: TGCGCCAGCAGGGAGGACAGGGACCCTGGAAACACCATATATTTT.

The V and J genes are TRBV6-1 and TRBJ2-7; D not certain. Trimming pared 3 bases from V and 3 bases from J, leaving 6 bases between. CDR1 is MNHNS, CDR2 SASEGT, per germline. The CDR3 runs 12 residues. The CDR3 region has the DNA TGTGCCAGCAGTGAGACTTACTACGAGCAGTACTTC. Translation gives CASSETYYEQYF.

V is TRBV5-1 and J is TRBJ1-1, with D maybe TRBD1 (5 bases). The CDR3 length is 13 residues. The ends were cut back, 10 bases at V and 4 bases at J, with 17 bases in the middle. Germline V gene lookup returns CDR1 SGHRS and CDR2 YFSETQ. As DNA, the CDR3 is TGCGCCTCCTTGGAGGGACCAGGCACTGAAGCTTTCTTT. It is translated as CASLEGPGTEAFF. The full variable domain, rest sourced from reference TRBV5-1 and TRBJ1-1, is KAGVTQTPRYLIKTRGQQVTLSCSPISGHRSVSWYQQTPGQGLQFLFEYFSETQRNKGNFPGRFSGRQFSNSRSEMNVSTLELGDSALYLCASLEGPGTEAFFGQGTRLTVV.